This T cell receptor (beta chain) is from a study of T cells in Graves' hyperthyroidism and ophthalmopathy. For the study at large: The authors collected peripheral blood at initial diagnosis, before any treatment.

Germline V lookup: CDR1 MDHEN, CDR2 SYDVKM. Between the trimmed V and J ends, which lost 8 bases and 7 bases, there was a span of 10 bases. CDR3 length equals 11 residues. Researchers took RNA transcripts and amplified the TCR beta CDR3 regions from them. Initially, a first-round RT-PCR of the TCR CDR3 employed the HTBI primer set. TCRdb fed the multiplex PCR reads into MiXCR, producing one record per CDR3 protein. The sample records about 640,000 distinct CDR3 sequences, about a fifth being singletons. The diagnostic basis comprised clinical symptoms, serum thyroxine and TRAb, thyroid ultrasound and orbital computed tomography. Study observations and caveats: Ophthalmopathy was predicted by the model a median of 6.5 months ahead of onset.

Comments on this clonotype: Its antigen is still unknown.

This TCR was recovered from a man in his thirties or forties with Graves' ophthalmopathy. The genes are TRBV28 and TRBJ2-3; D uncertain. The sample was blood. The CDR3 sequence: CASGSYNTQYF. The CDR3 DNA reads TGTGCCAGCGGGTCGTACAATACGCAGTATTTT.